This TCR beta chain came from a study of cytomegalovirus exposure and HLA in healthy donors. General study findings and limits: Most subjects' HLA-A and HLA-B alleles were reportedly predicted from TCR beta sequences. About 87% or about 30% of the time was how often most TCR beta V segments were productive, according to an earlier analysis. Some V segments, including TRBV6-2 and TRBV6-3, were excluded as indistinguishable.

In the case of this clone: Its antigen is currently unknown.

The PCR had 60 Vbeta and 13 Jbeta primers. Profiled with immunoSEQ multiplex PCR; TCRdb holds only in-frame clones, not every one. The repertoire holds 90,000 to 120,000 clones, over 80% seen once, with less than 3.5% in the top ten. CDR1 and CDR2 from the germline V gene are MNHNS and SASEGT. There are 12 residues in the CDR3. V was trimmed by 3 bases and J by 5 bases, leaving 7 bases between them. The chain combines TRBV6-1 with TRBJ1-2; tentative D call: TRBD1 (6 bases). The specimen sequenced was PBMCs. This receptor was identified in a man under 40 in good health and CMV-seropositive. CDR3 sequence reads: CASSDQGYGYTF. The CDR3 DNA is TGTGCCAGCAGTGATCAGGGGTATGGCTACACCTTC.